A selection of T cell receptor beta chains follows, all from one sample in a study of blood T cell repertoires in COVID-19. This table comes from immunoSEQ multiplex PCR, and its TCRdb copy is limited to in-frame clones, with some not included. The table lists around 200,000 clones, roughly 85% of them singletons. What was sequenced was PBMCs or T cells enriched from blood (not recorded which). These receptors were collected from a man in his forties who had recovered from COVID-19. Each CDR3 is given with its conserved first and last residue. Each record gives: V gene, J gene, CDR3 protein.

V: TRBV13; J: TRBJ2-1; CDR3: CASSSTSGIDEQFF
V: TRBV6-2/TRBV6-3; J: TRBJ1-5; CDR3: CASSYSGWETGANQPQHF
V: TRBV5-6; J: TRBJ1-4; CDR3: CASRNRDRGPDGKLFF
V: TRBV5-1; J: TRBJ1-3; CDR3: CASSSGQGSSGNTIYF
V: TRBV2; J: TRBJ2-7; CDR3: CASSAWRAGYEQYF
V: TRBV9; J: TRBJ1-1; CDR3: CASSAEGVENTEAFF
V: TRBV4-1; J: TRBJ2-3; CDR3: CASSQAPSVVADTQYF
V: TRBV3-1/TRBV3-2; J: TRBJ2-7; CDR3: CASGPQGRMGEQYF
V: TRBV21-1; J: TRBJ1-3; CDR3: CASSPRVRWNTIYF
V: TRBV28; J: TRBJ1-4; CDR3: CASSPGQTGTNEKLFF
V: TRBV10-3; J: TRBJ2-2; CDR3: CAMGGDLRGTGELFF
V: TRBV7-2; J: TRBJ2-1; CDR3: CASSFLRAVNEQFF
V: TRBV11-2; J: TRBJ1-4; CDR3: CASSRIMTGINEKLFF
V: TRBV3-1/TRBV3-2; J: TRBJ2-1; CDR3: CASSQERLASYNEQFF
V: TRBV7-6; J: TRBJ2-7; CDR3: CASSLARRGGLTIRTYEQYF
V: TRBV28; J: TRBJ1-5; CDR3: CASTTGSQPQHF
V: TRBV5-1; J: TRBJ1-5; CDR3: CASSWGTGGDQPQHF
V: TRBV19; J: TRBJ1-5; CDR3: CASSYGLWSNQPQHF
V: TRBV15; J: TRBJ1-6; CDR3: CATSIGTGGPRDSPLHF
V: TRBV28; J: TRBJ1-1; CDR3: CASITHGGETEAFF
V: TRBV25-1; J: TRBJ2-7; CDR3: CASSPGYEQYF
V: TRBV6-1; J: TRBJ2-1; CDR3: CASSEGGRVYNEQFF
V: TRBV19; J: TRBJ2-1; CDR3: CASTASRSYNEQFF
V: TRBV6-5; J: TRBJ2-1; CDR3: CASSYSDSPNEQFF
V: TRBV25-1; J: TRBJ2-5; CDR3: CASSQLAGGETQYF
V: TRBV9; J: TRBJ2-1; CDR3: CASSVTWTSGIDNEQFF
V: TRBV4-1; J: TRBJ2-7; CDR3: CASSVQLEGLAGYEQYF
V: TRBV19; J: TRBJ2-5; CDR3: CASSELRGETQYF
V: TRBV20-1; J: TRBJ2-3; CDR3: CSGGRGDTQYF
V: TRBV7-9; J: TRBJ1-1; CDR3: CASSPTTVNTEAFF
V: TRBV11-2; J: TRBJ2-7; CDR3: CASSQTGGYEQYF
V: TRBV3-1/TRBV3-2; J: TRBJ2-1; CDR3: CASSPSTSGRRHEQFF
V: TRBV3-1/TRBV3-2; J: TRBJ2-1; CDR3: CASSQDLGLAGRGEQFF
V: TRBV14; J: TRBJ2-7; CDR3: CASSQANRGEQYF
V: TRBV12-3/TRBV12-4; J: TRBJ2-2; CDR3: CASSLSWAGELFF
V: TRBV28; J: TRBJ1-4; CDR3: CASSFLFRSGNEKLFF
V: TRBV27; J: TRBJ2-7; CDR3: CASSLSPPSGMTYEQYF
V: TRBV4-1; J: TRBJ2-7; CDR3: CASSPQREHSYEQYF
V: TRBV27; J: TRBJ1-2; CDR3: CASSFSAIPGVYGYTF
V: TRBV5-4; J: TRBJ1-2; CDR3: CASRMPTGGNGYTF
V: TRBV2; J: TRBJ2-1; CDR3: CASSESVGSPNEQFF
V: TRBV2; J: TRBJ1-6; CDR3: CASSESGQNNSPLHF
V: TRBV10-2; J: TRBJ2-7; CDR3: CASSEIGSGSGYF
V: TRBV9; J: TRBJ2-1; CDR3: CASSPRSVSGNEQFF
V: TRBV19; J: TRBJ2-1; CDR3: CASSPIDRQGTEQFF
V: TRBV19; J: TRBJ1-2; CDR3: CASTDLVANYGYTF
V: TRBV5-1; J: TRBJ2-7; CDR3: CASSLAYGGGTYEQYF
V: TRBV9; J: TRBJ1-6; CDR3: CASSVGSSPLHF
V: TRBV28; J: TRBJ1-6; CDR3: CASRPTGDNSPLHF
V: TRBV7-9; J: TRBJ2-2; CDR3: CASSLGGVELFF
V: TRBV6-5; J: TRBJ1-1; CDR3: CASSHPPGRDTEAFF
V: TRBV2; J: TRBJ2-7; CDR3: CASSGEHYEQYF
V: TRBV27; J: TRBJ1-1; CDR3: CASSFGTGGPKGAFF
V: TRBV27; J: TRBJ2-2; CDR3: CASSMDRVNTGELFF
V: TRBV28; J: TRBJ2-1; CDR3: CASSLGGRPSRNEQFF
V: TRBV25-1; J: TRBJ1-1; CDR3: CASDDGLISFF
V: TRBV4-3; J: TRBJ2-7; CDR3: CASSDSSEKAYEQYF